The clone carrying this T cell receptor (beta chain) was recorded many times. The antigen is undetermined. Germline CDR1 is DFQATT and CDR2 is SNEGSKA (reference sequence). Trimming at V came to 5 bases and at J to 15 bases, leaving 1 base not matched to a gene. This CDR3 region has 8 residues. 5'-RACE, quantitative and with molecular barcodes, yielded the TCR beta libraries. TCRdb processed the 5' RACE reads anew with MiXCR; each CDR3 protein has one entry. In the table there are hundreds of thousands of distinct CDR3 sequences, over 8.5% of which are singletons. This specimen comes from a study of CD8 T cells in ankylosing spondylitis. Regarding the study as a whole: The clones that were linked to disease were reported to be significantly enriched in matched synovial fluid samples from ankylosing spondylitis patients.

This chain uses TRBV20-1 with TRBJ2-1, with 7 nucleotides matching TRBD1. This clonotype was sampled from a male donor with ankylosing spondylitis or in good health (not recorded which). The sample comprised blood, either unsorted or a sorted T cell fraction (not recorded which). The CDR3 region is CSAQGVFF. The CDR3 region has the DNA TGCAGTGCTCAGGGGGTGTTCTTC.